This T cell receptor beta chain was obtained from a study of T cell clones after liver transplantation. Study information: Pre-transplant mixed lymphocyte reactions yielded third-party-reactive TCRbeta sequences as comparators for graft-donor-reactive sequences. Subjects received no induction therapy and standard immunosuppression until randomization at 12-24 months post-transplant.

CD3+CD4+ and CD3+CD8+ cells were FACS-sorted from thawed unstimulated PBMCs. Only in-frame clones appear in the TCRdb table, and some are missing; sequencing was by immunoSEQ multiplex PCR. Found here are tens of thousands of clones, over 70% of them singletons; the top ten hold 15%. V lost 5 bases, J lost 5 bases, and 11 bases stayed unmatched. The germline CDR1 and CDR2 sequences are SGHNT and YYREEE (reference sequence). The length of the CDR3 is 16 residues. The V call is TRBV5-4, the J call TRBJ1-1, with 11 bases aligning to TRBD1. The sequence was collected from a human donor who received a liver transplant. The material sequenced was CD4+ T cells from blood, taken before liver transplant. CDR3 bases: TGTGCCAGCAGTCCTCAAACCGGGACAGGGGGAACTGAAGCTTTCTTT. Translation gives CASSPQTGTGGTEAFF.